The T cell receptor (beta chain) under discussion was sequenced for a study of cytomegalovirus exposure and HLA in healthy donors. CDR3 length equals 13 residues. V was shortened by 0 bases and J by 4 bases, with 3 bases between the two germline ends. Germline-derived CDR1 and CDR2 are SGHAT and FQNNGV. This clone has more than one count but fewer than ten. The target antigen is unknown. Primers: 60 Vbeta forward and 13 Jbeta reverse. Measured with immunoSEQ multiplex PCR; TCRdb has only the in-frame clones, and not every one. The repertoire holds about 120,000 clones, with about 61% as singletons. General study results and limits: In a later analysis, CMV-associated beta chains were mostly HLA-associated, it appeared.

The sequencing input was PBMCs. V is TRBV11-2 and J is TRBJ2-2; D is unresolved. The TCR comes from a man between 18 and 35 years old in good health and CMV-seropositive. CDR3 sequence: CASSLDITGELFF. In nucleotides, the CDR3 is TGTGCCAGCAGCTTAGACATCACCGGGGAGCTGTTTTTT.